These 13 T cell receptor beta chains share one sample of origin, sequenced in a study of T cell responses to AZD1222 COVID-19 vaccine (dated by TCRdb to the early 2020s). Libraries were constructed by the immunoSEQ multiplex PCR assay. Not all clones reach the TCRdb copy of this immuneACCESS table, which keeps in-frame sequences only. Checked studies attribute under half of the gap to unresolved V genes and leave the rest unexplained. This sample is represented by about 86,000 clones; 70% to 85% of them were singletons. The ten largest account for about 21% of the sample. Read against the paper, the sample's time point label means: baseline before first vaccination. The material sequenced was peripheral blood, taken on day 0 of AZD1222 vaccination. The receptors were gathered from an adult in good health.

The chain uses TRBV20-1 and TRBJ2-7, with D uncertain. This CDR3 is 11 amino acids long. Trimming removed 3 bases from V and 6 bases from J, with 9 bases in between. CDR1 DFQATT and CDR2 SNEGSKA come from the germline V gene (reference sequence). The CDR3 loop reads CSARVISEQYF. CDR3 nucleotide sequence: TGCAGTGCTAGGGTGATAAGCGAGCAGTACTTC.

This clone was seen only once. This chain joins TRBV15 and TRBJ1-2; D call uncertain. The CDR3 spans 14 residues. The germline CDR1 and CDR2 sequences are LNHNV and YYDKDF (reference sequence). Trimming stripped 0 bases from V and 3 bases from J, with 8 bases between. The CDR3 region is CATSRDTGYYGYTF. The CDR3 bases are TGTGCCACCAGCAGAGATACGGGCTACTATGGCTACACCTTC.

This clone was counted a few times. The chain combines TRBV2 with TRBJ2-1; D unresolved. The V end lost 5 bases, the J end lost 7 bases, and 12 bases lay between the germline ends. The germline V gene encodes CDR1 SNHLY and CDR2 FYNNEI. The CDR3 has 13 amino acids. CDR3 protein: CASSRTLQNEQFF. The CDR3 DNA reads TGTGCCAGCAGTCGGACCCTTCAGAATGAGCAGTTCTTC.

The rearrangement joins TRBV11-2 to TRBJ1-2; 8 positions agree with TRBD1. Looked up from germline, CDR1 is SGHAT and CDR2 is FQNNGV. The CDR3 totals 17 residues. With 1 base clipped from V and 8 bases from J, the junction kept 15 bases outside the gene matches. This chain's CDR3 is CASSLAHRGNERLGYTF. The CDR3 region has the DNA TGTGCCAGCAGCTTAGCTCACAGGGGGAATGAGAGGTTGGGCTACACCTTC.

V usage is TRBV6-2 or TRBV6-3 and J usage is TRBJ2-7; 8 nucleotides agree with TRBD2. The V gene end was trimmed by 4 bases and the J gene end by 5 bases; junction bases not matched to a gene: 13. Germline values: CDR1 MNHEY, CDR2 SVGEGT. The CDR3 consists of 16 residues. As DNA, the CDR3 is TGTGCCAGCAGTTTCCCGGGGCAGCGGGAGACCCACGAGCAGTACTTC. Amino acids: CASSFPGQRETHEQYF.

V gene TRBV4-1 combines with J gene TRBJ2-2, with TRBD1 matching over 9 bases. With V trimmed by 1 base and J by 4 bases, 7 bases remained unmatched. CDR1 is MGHRA, CDR2 YSYEKL, per germline. The CDR3 covers 17 residues. CDR3 sequence reads: CASSQATRTGVTGELFF. The CDR3 DNA sequence: TGCGCCAGCAGCCAAGCCACTAGGACAGGGGTCACCGGGGAGCTGTTTTTT.

V is TRBV2 and J is TRBJ2-3; 7 positions match TRBD1. J was trimmed by 2 bases and V by 7 bases; bases with no gene match: 12. This CDR3 comprises 16 residues. Per germline, CDR1 SNHLY and CDR2 FYNNEI. CDR3 DNA: TGTGCCAGCAAGGTAGAAAGGACAGGCGACACAGATACGCAGTATTTT. Translation gives CASKVERTGDTDTQYF.

The chain employs TRBV7-2 and TRBJ1-2; D is ambiguous. The CDR3 sequence is 13 residues long. Germline CDR1 is SGHTA and CDR2 is FQGNSA. The V gene lost 3 bases and the J gene lost 7 bases, with 12 bases spanning the gap. Here the CDR3 reads CASSFTAEGGYTF. The CDR3 region has the DNA TGTGCCAGCAGCTTTACAGCAGAGGGTGGCTACACCTTC.

The J gene is TRBJ2-5, the V gene TRBV9; D remains unclear. Trimming cost V 3 bases and J 3 bases, with 6 bases left between them. The CDR3 consists of 12 residues. Germline V CDR1 and CDR2: SGDLS, YYNGEE. The CDR3 spells CASSDQEETQYF. DNA for the CDR3: TGTGCCAGCAGCGATCAGGAAGAGACCCAGTACTTC. Full variable domain (remainder filled in from reference TRBV9 and TRBJ2-5): DSGVTQTPKHLITATGQRVTLRCSPRSGDLSVYWYQQSLDQGLQFLIQYYNGEERAKGNILERFSAQQFPDLHSELNLSSLELGDSALYFCASSDQEETQYFGPGTRLLVL.

The chain recombines TRBV7-2 with TRBJ1-2, with 8 positions matching TRBD1. The germline gives CDR1 SGHTA, CDR2 FQGNSA. The V segment lost 6 bases and the J segment 2 bases; nucleotides outside the gene matches: 5. There are 14 residues in the CDR3. The CDR3 coding sequence is TGTGCCAGCAGTCGAGACAGGGGAAACTATGGCTACACCTTC. Translating it yields CASSRDRGNYGYTF.

The chain carries TRBV6-1 and TRBJ2-6; D remains unclear. V lost 2 bases and J 1 base, leaving 6 bases between the germline ends. The CDR3 consists of 15 residues. From germline, CDR1 is MNHNS and CDR2 SASEGT. The CDR3 region is CASSEFSSGANVLTF. The CDR3 nucleotides are TGTGCCAGCAGTGAATTCAGTTCTGGGGCCAACGTCCTGACTTTC.

This chain uses TRBV5-1 with TRBJ2-1; TRBD2 aligns across 8 bases. V lost 4 bases and J lost 0; bases outside the gene matches: 3. The V gene's germline CDR1 is SGHRS and CDR2 YFSETQ. This CDR3 spans 15 amino acids. This chain's CDR3 is CASSQRERSYNEQFF. The CDR3 DNA reads as TGCGCCAGCAGCCAGCGGGAGCGCTCCTACAATGAGCAGTTCTTC.

The chain uses TRBV30 and TRBJ2-1; 8 bases are a match to TRBD1. J lost 6 bases, V lost 8 bases, and 6 bases had no gene match. Germline V lookup: CDR1 GTSNPN, CDR2 SVGIG (reference sequence). The CDR3 runs to 12 residues. In DNA, the CDR3 is TGTGCCCGGCGAACAGGGGGCAATGAGCAGTTCTTC. This translates into CARRTGGNEQFF.